There are a few counts of the clone carrying this T cell receptor (beta chain). The antigen remains undetermined. The data were taken from a study of T cells in Graves' hyperthyroidism and ophthalmopathy. Notes on the study in general: Blood held most thyroid clonotypes expanded above 0.001 frequency.

What was amplified from RNA transcripts were TCR beta CDR3 regions. A set of HTBI primers served as the primers for a first-round RT-PCR of the TCR CDR3. MiXCR was run by TCRdb on the multiplex PCR reads, yielding one entry per CDR3 protein. The sample lists approximately 560,000 distinct CDR3 sequences, 15% to 18% occurring once. Graves' hyperthyroidism was deemed stable absent ophthalmopathy progression within 18 months. The diagnostic basis comprised clinical symptoms, serum thyroxine and TRAb, thyroid ultrasound and orbital computed tomography. Unmatched junction bases numbered 4, after V lost 0 bases and J lost 4 bases. The germline CDR1 and CDR2 sequences are KGHSH and LQKENI. This CDR3 region has 15 residues.

Sequencing was carried out using blood. The chain links TRBV18 to TRBJ1-2, with TRBD1 identical over 8 bases. This clonotype originated in a woman aged 25 to 45 with Graves' hyperthyroidism. The CDR3 DNA is TGTGCCAGCTCACCACCGGGACAGGAGGGCTATGGCTACACCTTC. Protein sequence: CASSPPGQEGYGYTF.